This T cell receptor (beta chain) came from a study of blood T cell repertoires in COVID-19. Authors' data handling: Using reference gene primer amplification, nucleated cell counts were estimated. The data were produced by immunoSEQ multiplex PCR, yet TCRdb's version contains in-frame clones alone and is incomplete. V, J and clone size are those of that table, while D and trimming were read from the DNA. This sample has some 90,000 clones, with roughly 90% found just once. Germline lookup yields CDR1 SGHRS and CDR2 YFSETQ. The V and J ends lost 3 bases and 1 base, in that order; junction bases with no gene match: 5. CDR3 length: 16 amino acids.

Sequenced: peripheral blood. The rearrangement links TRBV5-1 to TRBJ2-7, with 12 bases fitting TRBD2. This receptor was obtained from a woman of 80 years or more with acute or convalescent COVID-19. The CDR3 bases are TGCGCCAGCAGCTACCGGACTAGCGGGGAATCCTACGAGCAGTACTTC. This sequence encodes CASSYRTSGESYEQYF.